The 28 T cell receptor beta chains listed next were all sequenced from one sample in a study of blood T cells in healthy people across ages. Primed by a sample-barcoded 5' primer and a J-beta primer mix, a second PCR proceeded for 7 to 11 cycles. A single record per CDR3 protein comes from TCRdb applying MiXCR to the 5' RACE reads. The sample holds roughly 1,300,000 distinct CDR3 sequences, around 55% seen once. Sequencing input: blood. The receptors derive from a man aged 18 to 29 in good health.

This clonotype appeared a few times. CDR3 nucleotides: TGCAGTGCCGCAGGGGGAGGCTTCCCCTACGAGCAGTACTTC. This encodes CSAAGGGFPYEQYF. The chain carries TRBV20-1 and TRBJ2-4, with TRBD1 as a possible D gene (7 bases). The DNA matches TRBJ2-7 better at its end, which makes the J call doubtful. The CDR3 sequence is 14 residues long. The germline V gene has CDR1 DFQATT and CDR2 SNEGSKA (reference sequence).

The J gene is TRBJ2-6, the V gene TRBV28; tentatively, D is TRBD1 (5 bases). CDR3 length equals 16 residues. Germline V gives CDR1 MDHEN, CDR2 SYDVKM. V was cut by 6 bases and J by 2 bases, with 14 bases left in between. The CDR3 reads CASSGVQAPGANVLTF. CDR3 nucleotide sequence: TGTGCCAGCAGCGGAGTACAGGCTCCTGGGGCCAACGTCCTGACTTTC.

In its sample, this clonotype was seen a few times. This chain uses TRBV7-2 with TRBJ1-1; D gene ambiguous. The germline V and J ends were trimmed by 5 bases and 4 bases, with 14 bases remaining between them. CDR3 length: 14 amino acids. Per the germline V gene, CDR1 is SGHTA and CDR2 is FQGNSA. CDR3 amino acids: CASSPEARSTEAFF. CDR3 DNA sequence: TGTGCCAGCAGCCCCGAGGCGCGGAGCACTGAAGCTTTCTTT.

This chain connects TRBV5-1 to TRBJ1-2, with D possibly TRBD1 on 6 matching bases. Germline V gene data show CDR1 as SGHRS and CDR2 as YFSETQ. The CDR3 is 13 amino acids. Trimming removed 1 base at V and 8 bases at J, with 12 bases between. CDR3 region: CASSLTGGRGYTF. The CDR3 DNA reads TGCGCCAGCAGCTTGACCGGGGGCCGCGGCTACACCTTC.

The chain joins TRBV20-1 to TRBJ2-3; D remains unclear. This CDR3 has 14 amino acids. V lost 2 bases and J lost 3, with 12 bases in between. The germline V gene has CDR1 DFQATT and CDR2 SNEGSKA (reference sequence). The CDR3 is CSARYSAVTDTQYF. The CDR3, as DNA: TGCAGTGCTAGATACAGCGCGGTGACAGATACGCAGTATTTT.

This rearrangement joins TRBV7-2 to TRBJ2-5, with 8 bases aligning to TRBD2. The V gene's germline CDR1 is SGHTA and CDR2 FQGNSA. CDR3 length: 16 amino acids. The trim removed 0 bases at V and 7 bases at J, leaving 10 bases unmatched. This CDR3 reads CASSLAPRAGAVTQYF. In DNA form, the CDR3 reads TGTGCCAGCAGCTTAGCGCCGAGAGCGGGGGCCGTGACCCAGTACTTC.

V gene TRBV5-6 combines with J gene TRBJ1-1; D is unclear. This CDR3 comprises 12 residues. V was clipped by 4 bases and J by 4 bases, with 8 bases between them. Per germline, CDR1 SGHDT and CDR2 YYEEEE. CDR3 bases: TGTGCCAGCAGCCGGATTAGCACTGAAGCTTTCTTT. Translated, it gives CASSRISTEAFF.

This sequence joins TRBV20-1 and TRBJ2-5; no definite D call. There are 14 residues in the CDR3. V shed 1 base and J shed 2 bases, with 11 bases lying between them. Germline assignment: CDR1 DFQATT and CDR2 SNEGSKA (reference sequence). The CDR3 DNA sequence: TGCAGTGCTAGAGTGTATGGAGAACAAGAGACCCAGTACTTC. It is translated as CSARVYGEQETQYF.

The chain joins TRBV20-1 to TRBJ2-3; D possibly corresponds to TRBD1 (5 bases). V was pared by 5 bases and J by 4 bases, with 19 bases between. Germline V CDR1 and CDR2: DFQATT, SNEGSKA (reference sequence). The CDR3 sequence is 15 residues long. Here the CDR3 reads CSARQLWGRADTQYF. The CDR3 nucleotides are TGCAGTGCTCGACAGCTATGGGGTCGCGCAGATACGCAGTATTTT.

The chain links TRBV6-5 to TRBJ2-3; D might be TRBD1 (6 bases). Trimming removed 6 bases at V and 9 bases at J, with 22 bases between. CDR3 length: 15 amino acids. Germline assignment: CDR1 MNHEY and CDR2 SVGAGI. CDR3 DNA sequence: TGTGCCAGCAGGCCCCACAGGGCGTACAGAGGCACGCAGTATTTT. This codes for CASRPHRAYRGTQYF.

The rearrangement joins TRBV6-5 to TRBJ2-3; TRBD1 might be the D (5 bases). Trimming took off 4 bases at V and 3 bases at J, with 8 bases between the two ends. Germline CDR1 and CDR2: MNHEY and SVGAGI. The CDR3 has 13 residues. The CDR3 is CASSFRVTDTQYF. The CDR3 coding sequence is TGTGCCAGCAGTTTCAGGGTGACAGATACGCAGTATTTT.

Of note for this clonotype: An end of the junction differs from the germline gene, which may be a read error. The chain couples TRBV4-1 to TRBJ2-5; 7 positions agree with TRBD1. The length of the CDR3 is 16 residues. Per germline, CDR1 MGHRA and CDR2 YSYEKL. The DNA of the CDR3 is TGCGCCAGCAGCCAACCTCCGGGACAGAGTCAAGAGGCCCAGTACTTC. This gives the protein CASSQPPGQSQEAQYF.

This clonotype occurred a few times. The chain uses TRBV12-3 or TRBV12-4 and TRBJ1-2; D gene unclear. This CDR3 contains 16 residues. Trimming cost V 0 bases and J 2 bases, with 13 bases left between them. The CDR3 bases are TGTGCCAGCAGTTTAGCGCGTTTAGATAGGAACTATGGCTACACCTTC. Encoded protein: CASSLARLDRNYGYTF.

This chain connects TRBV12-3 or TRBV12-4 to TRBJ2-2, with D hard to call. The CDR3 length is 13 residues. Trimming left V 3 bases short and J 6 bases short, with 8 bases between. For the CDR3, the DNA is TGTGCCAGCAGTTTGGTCTCATCCGGGGAGCTGTTTTTT. It yields the protein CASSLVSSGELFF.

The V and J genes are TRBV5-1 and TRBJ2-2; TRBD2 matches at 8 bases. The V segment lost 0 bases and the J segment 3 bases; nucleotides outside the gene matches: 7. Germline V gene data show CDR1 as SGHRS and CDR2 as YFSETQ. The CDR3 spans 17 residues. CDR3 amino acids: CASSLATSGLYTGELFF. CDR3 nucleotide sequence: TGCGCCAGCAGCTTGGCCACTAGCGGTCTATACACCGGGGAGCTGTTTTTT.

This chain uses TRBV12-3 or TRBV12-4 with TRBJ2-3, with unresolved D. V gave up 8 bases and J gave up 2 bases, with 8 bases separating them. The CDR3 contains 12 residues. This chain's CDR3 is CASLDFTDTQYF. The CDR3 bases are TGTGCCAGCTTGGATTTCACAGATACGCAGTATTTT.

This clonotype was observed a few times. The chain couples TRBV12-3 or TRBV12-4 to TRBJ1-6, with TRBD1 identical over 8 bases. The trim removed 7 bases at V and 8 bases at J, leaving 10 bases unmatched. The CDR3 runs 15 residues. CDR3 region: CASNLQGANDSPLHF. DNA for the CDR3: TGTGCCAGCAATCTCCAGGGGGCGAATGATTCACCCCTCCACTTT.

The chain recombines TRBV7-9 with TRBJ2-3; perhaps TRBD1 as D (5 bases). Trimming removed 1 base at V and 2 bases at J, with 7 bases between. The CDR3 is 14 residues long. The germline V gene has CDR1 SEHNR and CDR2 FQNEAQ (reference sequence). This CDR3 is CASSLGRATDTQYF. The CDR3 DNA is TGTGCCAGCAGCTTAGGCAGGGCCACAGATACGCAGTATTTT.

This clonotype was observed a few times. The V and J genes are TRBV7-6 and TRBJ2-4; D is perhaps TRBD1 (6 bases). The CDR3 extends over 15 amino acids. In germline, CDR1 is SGHVS, CDR2 FNYEAQ. V dropped 5 bases and J dropped 7 bases, with 18 bases sitting between them. The CDR3, as DNA: TGTGCCAGCAGCGCCTACCCAGGGGAGATGAACATTCAGTACTTC. Translated, it gives CASSAYPGEMNIQYF.

This clonotype has more than one count but fewer than ten. The chain carries TRBV10-3 and TRBJ2-6, with TRBD1 as a possible D gene (5 bases). The germline V gene has CDR1 ENHRY and CDR2 SYGVKD. This CDR3 contains 17 residues. Between the trimmed V and J ends, which lost 6 bases and 0 bases, there was a span of 15 bases. Here the CDR3 DNA reads TGTGCCATCAGACGGACGGCGGACATCTCTGGGGCCAACGTCCTGACTTTC. This encodes CAIRRTADISGANVLTF.

The rearrangement joins TRBV6-1 to TRBJ1-6; D is ambiguous. CDR1 and CDR2 from the germline V gene are MNHNS and SASEGT. The CDR3 extends over 10 amino acids. Trimming pared 2 bases from V and 14 bases from J, leaving 4 bases between. CDR3 amino acids: CASSEFSLHF. CDR3 coding DNA: TGTGCCAGCAGTGAATTTTCCCTCCACTTT.

Remarks on this clonotype: The junction departs from the called germline gene at one end, perhaps through a read error. This chain uses TRBV13 with TRBJ2-1; D is possibly TRBD1 (6 bases). CDR3 length: 13 residues. CDR1 and CDR2 (germline): PRHDT, FYEKMQ (reference sequence). Written as DNA, the CDR3 is TGTGCCGGCAGCTGGGACACCCACAATGAGCAGTTCTTC. This encodes CAGSWDTHNEQFF.

The rearrangement uses TRBV10-3 and TRBJ2-5, with D maybe TRBD2 (6 bases). CDR3 length: 16 residues. V was trimmed by 2 bases and J by 5 bases, leaving 18 bases between them. Germline V gives CDR1 ENHRY, CDR2 SYGVKD. CDR3 sequence reads: CAISEKPRSGGETQYF. The DNA for the CDR3 is TGTGCCATCAGTGAGAAACCTAGATCCGGAGGGGAGACCCAGTACTTC.

The gene calls are TRBV7-9 and TRBJ2-7; weak D call: TRBD2 (5 bases). The CDR3 length is 13 residues. Trimming shortened V by 3 bases and J by 5 bases, and 11 bases separated the two germline ends. CDR1 and CDR2 from the germline V gene are SEHNR and FQNEAQ (reference sequence). The CDR3 loop is CASSFEGSHEQYF. Written as DNA, the CDR3 is TGTGCCAGCAGCTTTGAGGGTAGCCACGAGCAGTACTTC.

The chain employs TRBV15 and TRBJ2-7, with 9 bases matching TRBD1. The CDR3 length is 19 residues. CDR1 and CDR2 (germline): LNHNV, YYDKDF (reference sequence). V dropped 0 bases and J dropped 4; count of bases not matched to a gene: 16. The CDR3 DNA reads TGTGCCACCAGCAGAGATCACTGGGACAGGGAATCTCTTTGGTACGAGCAGTACTTC. Translating gives CATSRDHWDRESLWYEQYF. Variable domain in full (rest from reference TRBV15 and TRBJ2-7): DAMVIQNPRYQVTQFGKPVTLSCSQTLNHNVMYWYQQKSSQAPKLLFHYYDKDFNNEADTPDNFQSRRPNTSFCFLDIRSPGLGDTAMYLCATSRDHWDRESLWYEQYFGPGTRLTVT.

The gene calls are TRBV27 and TRBJ2-1, with 7 bases fitting TRBD2. Judging by the DNA end, TRBJ2-7 fits better; the J call may be wrong. Per germline, CDR1 MNHEY and CDR2 SMNVEV (reference sequence). The CDR3 is made up of 18 amino acids. The CDR3 region is CASSSWVAGENSYNEQYF. CDR3 DNA: TGTGCCAGCAGTTCATGGGTGGCGGGGGAAAACTCCTACAATGAGCAGTACTTC.

As to this clonotype: The germline gene is not matched at one end of the junction; a read error may be the cause. Here the CDR3 reads CAGSEGGVGNQPQHF. CDR3 in DNA: TGTGCCGGCAGTGAAGGCGGCGTAGGGAATCAGCCCCAGCATTTT. The rearrangement joins TRBV25-1 to TRBJ1-5, with no clear D. This CDR3 contains 15 residues. Germline CDR1 reads MGHDK; CDR2 reads SYGVNS.

J is TRBJ2-3 and V is TRBV20-1, with D unclear. The CDR3 sequence is 14 residues long. Germline CDR1 DFQATT, CDR2 SNEGSKA (reference sequence). Trimming removed 3 bases from V and 0 bases from J, with 10 bases in between. The CDR3 DNA sequence: TGCAGTGCTAGCCCTCGAACTAGCACAGATACGCAGTATTTT. This codes for CSASPRTSTDTQYF.